This note documents a single T cell receptor beta chain sequence. This entry belongs to a study of cytomegalovirus exposure and HLA in healthy donors. The table came from immunoSEQ multiplex PCR; TCRdb's copy has only in-frame clones and leaves some out. This repertoire shows some 150,000 clones, 86% found once; its top ten account for roughly 1.9%. Trimming cost V 0 bases and J 7 bases, with 10 bases left between them. This CDR3 is 14 amino acids long. CDR1 and CDR2 from the germline V gene are MNHEY and SMNVEV (reference sequence). The origin of this receptor is a human donor in good health. Sequencing used PBMCs. The chain links TRBV27 to TRBJ1-3; no definite D call. The CDR3 region is CASSLSEAGNTIYF. Written as DNA, the CDR3 is TGTGCCAGCAGTTTATCGGAGGCAGGCAACACCATATATTTT.